This T cell receptor (beta chain) was observed in a study of T cells in Graves' hyperthyroidism and ophthalmopathy. Study in general: Peripheral blood was obtained at initial diagnosis, preceding any treatment.

Overall study results and limits: Stable hyperthyroidism was separated from ophthalmopathy by a model based on 13 V-J features.

This clonotype occurred many times. Its target is not known. The source material, RNA transcripts, was used to amplify TCR beta CDR3 regions. With the HTBI primer set, the TCR CDR3 went through a first round of RT-PCR. TCRdb used MiXCR to reprocess the multiplex PCR reads, holding one entry per CDR3 protein. The sample lists around 250,000 distinct CDR3 sequences, 16% occurring once. Germline assignment: CDR1 SGHAT and CDR2 FQNNGV. This CDR3 has 14 amino acids. V dropped 6 bases and J dropped 1 base, with 10 bases sitting between them. The sequence came from a woman between 18 and 30 years old with Graves' ophthalmopathy. The specimen sequenced was blood. V usage is TRBV11-2 and J usage is TRBJ1-3; D remains ambiguous. In DNA, the CDR3 is TGTGCCAGCAGTCTCGGCCTTTCTGGAAACACCATATATTTT. Translating gives CASSLGLSGNTIYF.